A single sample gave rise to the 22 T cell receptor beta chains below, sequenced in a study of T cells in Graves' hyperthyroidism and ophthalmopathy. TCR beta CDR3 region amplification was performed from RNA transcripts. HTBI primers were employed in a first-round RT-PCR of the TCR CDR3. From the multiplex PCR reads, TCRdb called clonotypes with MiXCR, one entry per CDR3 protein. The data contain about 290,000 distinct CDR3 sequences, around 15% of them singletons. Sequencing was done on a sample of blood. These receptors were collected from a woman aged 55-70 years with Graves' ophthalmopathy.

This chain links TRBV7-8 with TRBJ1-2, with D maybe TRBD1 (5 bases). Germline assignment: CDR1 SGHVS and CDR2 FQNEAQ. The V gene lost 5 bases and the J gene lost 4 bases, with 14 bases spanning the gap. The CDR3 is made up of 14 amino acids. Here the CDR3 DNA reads TGTGCCAGCAGCCCAGTGGGGACCCCCTATGGCTACACCTTC. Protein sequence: CASSPVGTPYGYTF.

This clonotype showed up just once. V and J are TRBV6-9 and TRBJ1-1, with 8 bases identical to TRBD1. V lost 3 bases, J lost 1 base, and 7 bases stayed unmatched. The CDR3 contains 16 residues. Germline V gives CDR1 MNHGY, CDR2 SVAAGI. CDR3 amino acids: CASSYRLRGPNTEAFF. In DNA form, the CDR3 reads TGTGCCAGCAGTTACAGGCTCAGGGGGCCGAACACTGAAGCTTTCTTT.

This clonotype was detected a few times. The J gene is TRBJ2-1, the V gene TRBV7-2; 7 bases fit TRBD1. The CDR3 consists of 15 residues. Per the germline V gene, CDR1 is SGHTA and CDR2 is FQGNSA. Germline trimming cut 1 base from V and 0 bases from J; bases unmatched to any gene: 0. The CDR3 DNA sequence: TGTGCCAGCAGCTTAGAGGGGGCCTCCTACAATGAGCAGTTCTTC. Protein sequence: CASSLEGASYNEQFF.

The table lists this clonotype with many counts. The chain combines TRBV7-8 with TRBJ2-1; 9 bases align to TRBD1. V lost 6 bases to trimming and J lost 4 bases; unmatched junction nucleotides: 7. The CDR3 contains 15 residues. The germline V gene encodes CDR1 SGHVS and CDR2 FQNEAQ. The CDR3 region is CASRNRGRSYNEQFF. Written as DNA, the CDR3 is TGTGCCAGCAGGAACAGGGGGCGGTCTTACAATGAGCAGTTCTTC.

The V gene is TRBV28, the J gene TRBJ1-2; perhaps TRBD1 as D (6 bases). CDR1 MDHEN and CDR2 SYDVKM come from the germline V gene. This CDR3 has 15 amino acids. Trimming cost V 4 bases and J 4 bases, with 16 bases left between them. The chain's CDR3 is CASSSPGGRRYGYTF. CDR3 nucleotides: TGTGCCAGCAGTTCCCCCGGGGGCCGGCGCTATGGCTACACCTTC.

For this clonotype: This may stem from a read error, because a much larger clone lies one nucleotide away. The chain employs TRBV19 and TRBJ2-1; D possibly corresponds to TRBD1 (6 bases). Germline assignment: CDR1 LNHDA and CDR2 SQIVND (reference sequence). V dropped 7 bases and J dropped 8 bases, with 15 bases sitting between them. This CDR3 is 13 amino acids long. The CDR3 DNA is TGTGCCAGTACCCGGACAGAGAACGATGAGCAGTTCTTC. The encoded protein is CASTRTENDEQFF.

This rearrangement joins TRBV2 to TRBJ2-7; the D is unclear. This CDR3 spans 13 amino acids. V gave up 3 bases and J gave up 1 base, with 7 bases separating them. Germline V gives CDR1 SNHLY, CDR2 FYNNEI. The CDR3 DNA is TGTGCCAGCAGTGACGGGCTATCCTACGAGCAGTACTTC. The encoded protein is CASSDGLSYEQYF.

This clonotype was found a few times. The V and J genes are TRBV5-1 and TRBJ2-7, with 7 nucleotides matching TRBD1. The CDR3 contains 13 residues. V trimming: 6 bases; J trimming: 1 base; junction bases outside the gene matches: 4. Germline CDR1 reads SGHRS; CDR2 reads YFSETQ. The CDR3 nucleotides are TGCGCCAGCATGGCAGGGGGATCCTACGAGCAGTACTTC. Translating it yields CASMAGGSYEQYF. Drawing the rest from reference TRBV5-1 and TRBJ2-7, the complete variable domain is KAGVTQTPRYLIKTRGQQVTLSCSPISGHRSVSWYQQTPGQGLQFLFEYFSETQRNKGNFPGRFSGRQFSNSRSEMNVSTLELGDSALYLCASMAGGSYEQYFGPGTRLTVT.

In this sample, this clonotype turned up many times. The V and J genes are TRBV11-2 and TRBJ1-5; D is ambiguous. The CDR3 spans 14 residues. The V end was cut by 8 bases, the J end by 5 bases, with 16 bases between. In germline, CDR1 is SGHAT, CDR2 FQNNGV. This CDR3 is CASGSPGPHQPQHF. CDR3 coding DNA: TGTGCCAGCGGGTCCCCGGGTCCCCATCAGCCCCAGCATTTT.

CDR3 sequence (DNA): TGTGCCAGCCTGGGGGGGCTAGCTATGTACTTC. It codes for CASLGGLAMYF. This sequence joins TRBV7-9 and TRBJ2-5; D may be TRBD2 (7 bases). Germline V gene sequence: CDR1 SEHNR, CDR2 FQNEAQ (reference sequence). CDR3 length: 11 residues. Trimming pared 8 bases from V and 13 bases from J, leaving 17 bases between.

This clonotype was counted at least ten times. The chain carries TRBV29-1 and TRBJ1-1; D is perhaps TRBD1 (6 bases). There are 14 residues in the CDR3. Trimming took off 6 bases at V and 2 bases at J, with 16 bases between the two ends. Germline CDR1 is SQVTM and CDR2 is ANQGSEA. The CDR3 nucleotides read TGCAGCGTGGGGCAGGGCAGGGGAAACACTGAAGCTTTCTTT. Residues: CSVGQGRGNTEAFF.

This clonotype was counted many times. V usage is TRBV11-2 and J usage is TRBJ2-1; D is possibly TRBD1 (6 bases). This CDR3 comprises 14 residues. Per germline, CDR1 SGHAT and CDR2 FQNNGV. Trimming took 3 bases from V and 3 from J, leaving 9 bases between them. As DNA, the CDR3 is TGTGCCAGCAGCTTGTTGACAGGCTACAATGAGCAGTTCTTC. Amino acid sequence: CASSLLTGYNEQFF.

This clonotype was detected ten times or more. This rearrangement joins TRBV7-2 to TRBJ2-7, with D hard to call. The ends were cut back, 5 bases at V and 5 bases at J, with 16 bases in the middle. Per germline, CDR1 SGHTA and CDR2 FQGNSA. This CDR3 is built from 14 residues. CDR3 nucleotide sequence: TGTGCCAGCAGCCCTCGGGTCGGGCCCCACGAGCAGTACTTC. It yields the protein CASSPRVGPHEQYF.

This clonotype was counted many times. CDR3 bases: TGTGCCAGCAGCCAAGATCAGGGCCTTGAAGCTTTCTTT. Its protein is CASSQDQGLEAFF. The chain couples TRBV3-1 to TRBJ1-1; D might be TRBD1 (5 bases). Germline V gene data show CDR1 as LGHDT and CDR2 as YNNKEL (reference sequence). CDR3 length: 13 amino acids. V gave up 0 bases and J gave up 7 bases, with 9 bases separating them.

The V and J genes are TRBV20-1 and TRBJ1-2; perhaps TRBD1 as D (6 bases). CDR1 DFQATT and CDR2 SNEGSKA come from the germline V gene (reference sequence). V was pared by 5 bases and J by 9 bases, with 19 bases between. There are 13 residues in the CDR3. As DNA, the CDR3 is TGCAGTGCTCGGACAGTACAGGATAGGAGCTACACCTTC. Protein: CSARTVQDRSYTF.

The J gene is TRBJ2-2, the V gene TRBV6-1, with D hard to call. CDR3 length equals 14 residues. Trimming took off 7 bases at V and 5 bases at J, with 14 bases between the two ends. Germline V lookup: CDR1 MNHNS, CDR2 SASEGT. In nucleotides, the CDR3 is TGTGCCAGCAAGTCATATCGTGGGACCGGGGAGCTGTTTTTT. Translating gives CASKSYRGTGELFF.

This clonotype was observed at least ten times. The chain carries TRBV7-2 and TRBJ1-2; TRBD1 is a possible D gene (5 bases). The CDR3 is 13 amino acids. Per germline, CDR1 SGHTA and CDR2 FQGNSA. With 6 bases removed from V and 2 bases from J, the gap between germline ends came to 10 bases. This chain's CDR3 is CASRRQTNYGYTF. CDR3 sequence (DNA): TGTGCCAGCAGGAGACAGACAAACTATGGCTACACCTTC.

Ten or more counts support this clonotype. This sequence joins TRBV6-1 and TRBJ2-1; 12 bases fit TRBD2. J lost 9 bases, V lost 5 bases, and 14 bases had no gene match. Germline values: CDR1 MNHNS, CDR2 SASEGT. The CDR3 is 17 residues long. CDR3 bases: TGTGCCAGCAGTCGACCCCGGACTAGCGGGATCTCGGCTGAGCAGTTCTTC. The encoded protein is CASSRPRTSGISAEQFF.

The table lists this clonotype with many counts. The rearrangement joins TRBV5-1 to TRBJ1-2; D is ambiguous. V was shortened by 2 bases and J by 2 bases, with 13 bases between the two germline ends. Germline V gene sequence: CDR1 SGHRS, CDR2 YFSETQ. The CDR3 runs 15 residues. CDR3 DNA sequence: TGCGCCAGCAGCTTAGATATTGGACGGAACTATGGCTACACCTTC. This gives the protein CASSLDIGRNYGYTF.

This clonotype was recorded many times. The CDR3 protein is CATSDPTGRNTGELFF. The CDR3 DNA follows: TGTGCCACCAGTGATCCGACAGGGCGGAACACCGGGGAGCTGTTTTTT. The chain is built from TRBV24-1 and TRBJ2-2, with 7 bases lining up with TRBD1. Losses at the gene ends were 3 bases for V and 1 base for J; bases not matched to a gene: 4. This CDR3 comprises 16 residues. CDR1 is KGHDR, CDR2 SFDVKD, per germline.

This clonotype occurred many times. CDR3: CASSLGQQSSYNSPLHF. DNA for the CDR3: TGTGCCAGCAGCTTAGGCCAGCAGAGCTCCTATAATTCACCCCTCCACTTT. This chain links TRBV7-2 with TRBJ1-6; no clear D. Germline assignment: CDR1 SGHTA and CDR2 FQGNSA. This CDR3 comprises 17 residues. V lost 1 base and J 0 bases, leaving 10 bases between the germline ends.

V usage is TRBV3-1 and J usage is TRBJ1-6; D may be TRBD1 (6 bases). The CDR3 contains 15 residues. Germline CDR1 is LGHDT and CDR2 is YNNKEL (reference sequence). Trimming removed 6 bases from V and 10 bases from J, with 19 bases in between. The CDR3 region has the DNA TGTGCCAGCAGGGATTTAGGGGGGGCCGGGTCACCCCTCCACTTT. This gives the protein CASRDLGGAGSPLHF. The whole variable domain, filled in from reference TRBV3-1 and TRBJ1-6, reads DTAVSQTPKYLVTQMGNDKSIKCEQNLGHDTMYWYKQDSKKFLKIMFSYNNKELIINETVPNRFSPKSPDKAHLNLHINSLELGDSAVYFCASRDLGGAGSPLHFGNGTRLTVT.